The source of this TCR beta chain is a study of cytomegalovirus exposure and HLA in healthy donors. Only one count was recorded for this clone. The target antigen is unknown. The CDR3 covers 15 residues. Per germline, CDR1 SGHRS and CDR2 YFSETQ. The study ran its PCR with 60 Vbeta and 13 Jbeta primers. Sequencing used immunoSEQ multiplex PCR; TCRdb keeps in-frame clones, though not all of them. The repertoire holds roughly 190,000 clones, with about four fifths as singletons. Study-wide findings and caveats: Later, TCR association rates were found to vary by HLA locus, highest for DRB1 and lowest for HLA-C. Usually a TCR sequence was rare, but some public TCRs were found in many donors.

The sequencing input was PBMCs. The clonotype comes from a woman between 50 and 59 years old in good health and CMV-seropositive. This rearrangement joins TRBV5-1 to TRBJ2-5, with 14 nucleotides matching TRBD2. The J call may not be correct, given that the DNA end is closer to TRBJ2-7. CDR3 in DNA: TGCGCCAGCAGCCAAGGACTAGCGGGGGGTAGCGAGCAGTACTTC. Amino acid sequence: CASSQGLAGGSEQYF.